This T cell receptor beta chain was captured in a study of neurological immune-mediated disorders. This CDR3 has 13 residues. The J segment lost 7 bases and the V segment lost 6 bases, leaving 5 bases of the junction unmatched. Germline loops: CDR1 WSHSY, CDR2 SAAADI. In its sample, this clonotype was seen a few times. Each CDR3 protein is one row after TCRdb ran MiXCR on the 5' RACE reads. The sample contains 65,000 to 90,000 distinct CDR3 sequences, about a tenth of which appear only once. The specimen sequenced was PBMCs. This receptor was taken from a man in his forties in good health. This chain uses TRBV10-2 with TRBJ2-7, with 11 bases aligning to TRBD2. The CDR3 sequence: CASRLAGDGEQYF. CDR3 DNA sequence: TGCGCCAGCAGACTAGCGGGGGACGGGGAGCAGTACTTC.